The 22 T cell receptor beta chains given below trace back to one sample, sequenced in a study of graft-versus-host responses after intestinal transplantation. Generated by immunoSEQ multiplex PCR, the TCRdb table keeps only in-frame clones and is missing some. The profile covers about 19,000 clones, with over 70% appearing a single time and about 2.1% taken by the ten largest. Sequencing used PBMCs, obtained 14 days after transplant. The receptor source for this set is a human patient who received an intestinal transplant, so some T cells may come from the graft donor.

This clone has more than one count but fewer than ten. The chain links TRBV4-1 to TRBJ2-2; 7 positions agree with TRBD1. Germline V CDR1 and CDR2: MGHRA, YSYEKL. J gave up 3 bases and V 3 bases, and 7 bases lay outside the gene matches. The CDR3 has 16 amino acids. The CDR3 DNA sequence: TGCGCCAGCAGCCACAGGGGACAGATATACACCGGGGAGCTGTTTTTT. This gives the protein CASSHRGQIYTGELFF.

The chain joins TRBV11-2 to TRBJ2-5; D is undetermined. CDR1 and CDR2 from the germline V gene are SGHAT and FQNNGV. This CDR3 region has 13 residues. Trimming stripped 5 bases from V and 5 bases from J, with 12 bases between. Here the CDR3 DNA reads TGTGCCAGCAGCCTAAACTTGGGGGAGACCCAGTACTTC. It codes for CASSLNLGETQYF.

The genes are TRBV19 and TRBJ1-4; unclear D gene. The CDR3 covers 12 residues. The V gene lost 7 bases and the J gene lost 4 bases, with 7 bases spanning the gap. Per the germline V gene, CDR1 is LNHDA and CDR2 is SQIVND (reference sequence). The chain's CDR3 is CASKGLNEKLFF. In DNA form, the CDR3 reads TGTGCCAGTAAAGGCCTTAATGAAAAACTGTTTTTT.

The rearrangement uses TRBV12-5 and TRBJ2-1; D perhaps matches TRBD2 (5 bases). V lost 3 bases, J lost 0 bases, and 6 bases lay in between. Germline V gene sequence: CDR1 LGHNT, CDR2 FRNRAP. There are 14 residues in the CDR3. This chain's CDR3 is CASGLGSSYNEQFF. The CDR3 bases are TGTGCTAGTGGTTTAGGGAGCTCCTACAATGAGCAGTTCTTC.

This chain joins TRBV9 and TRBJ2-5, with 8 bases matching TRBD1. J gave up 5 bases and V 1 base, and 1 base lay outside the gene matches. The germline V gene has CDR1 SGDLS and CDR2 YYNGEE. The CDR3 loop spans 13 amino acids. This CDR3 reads CASSVQGAETQYF. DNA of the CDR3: TGTGCCAGCAGCGTACAGGGGGCGGAGACCCAGTACTTC.

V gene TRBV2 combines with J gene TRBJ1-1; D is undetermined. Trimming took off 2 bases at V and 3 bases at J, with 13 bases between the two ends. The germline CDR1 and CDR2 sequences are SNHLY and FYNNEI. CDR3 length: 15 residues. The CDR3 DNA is TGTGCCAGCAGTGAAAGGGCAACGGGTTACACTGAAGCTTTCTTT. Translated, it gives CASSERATGYTEAFF.

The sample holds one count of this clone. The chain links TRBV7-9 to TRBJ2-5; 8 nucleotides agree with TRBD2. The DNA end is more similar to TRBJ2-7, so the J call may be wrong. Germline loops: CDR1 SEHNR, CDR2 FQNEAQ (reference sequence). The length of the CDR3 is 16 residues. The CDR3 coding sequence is TGTGCCAGCAGCTCCCCCCCGGGAGGGAACTCCTACGAGCAGTACTTC. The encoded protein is CASSSPPGGNSYEQYF.

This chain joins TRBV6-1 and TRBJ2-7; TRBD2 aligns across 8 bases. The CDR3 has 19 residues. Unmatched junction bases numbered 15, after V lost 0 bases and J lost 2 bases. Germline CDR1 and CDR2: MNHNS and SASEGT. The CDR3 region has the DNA TGTGCCAGCAGTGAAGCGGAGACCCACGGGGGGGGCCCTCCCTACGAGCAGTACTTC. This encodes CASSEAETHGGGPPYEQYF.

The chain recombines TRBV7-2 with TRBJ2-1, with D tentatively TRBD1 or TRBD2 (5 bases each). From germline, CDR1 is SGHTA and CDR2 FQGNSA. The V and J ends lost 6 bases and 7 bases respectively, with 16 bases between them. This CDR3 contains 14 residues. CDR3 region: CASSHQGSGNEQFF. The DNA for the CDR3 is TGTGCCAGCAGTCACCAGGGATCGGGGAATGAGCAGTTCTTC.

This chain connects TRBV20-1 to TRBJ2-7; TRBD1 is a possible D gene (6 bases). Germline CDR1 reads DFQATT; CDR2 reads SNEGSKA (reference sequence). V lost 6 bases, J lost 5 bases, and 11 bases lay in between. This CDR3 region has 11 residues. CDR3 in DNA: TGCAGTGCCCGCAGGGGCGACGAGCAGTACTTC. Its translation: CSARRGDEQYF.

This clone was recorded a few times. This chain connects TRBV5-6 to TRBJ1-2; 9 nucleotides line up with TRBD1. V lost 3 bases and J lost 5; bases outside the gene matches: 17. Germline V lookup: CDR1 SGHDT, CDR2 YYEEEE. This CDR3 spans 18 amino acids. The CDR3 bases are TGTGCCAGCAGCTACCGACACCAGCGGACAGGGGCAAGTTATGGCTACACCTTC. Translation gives CASSYRHQRTGASYGYTF.

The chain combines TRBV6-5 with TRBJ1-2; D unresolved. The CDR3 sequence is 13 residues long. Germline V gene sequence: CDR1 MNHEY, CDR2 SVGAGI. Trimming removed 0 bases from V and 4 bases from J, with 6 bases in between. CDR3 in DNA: TGTGCCAGCAGTTACTCGACTGGCTATGGCTACACCTTC. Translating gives CASSYSTGYGYTF.

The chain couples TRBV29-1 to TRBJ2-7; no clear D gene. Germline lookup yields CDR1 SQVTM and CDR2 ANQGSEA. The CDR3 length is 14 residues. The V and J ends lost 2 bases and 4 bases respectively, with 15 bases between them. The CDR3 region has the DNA TGCAGCGTTGAATTAATGGACGAAACTTACGAGCAGTACTTC. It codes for CSVELMDETYEQYF.

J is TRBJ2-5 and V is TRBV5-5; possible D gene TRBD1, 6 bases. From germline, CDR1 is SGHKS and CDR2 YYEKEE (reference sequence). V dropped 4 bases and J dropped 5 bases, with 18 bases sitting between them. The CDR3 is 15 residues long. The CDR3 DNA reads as TGTGCCAGCAGCATGCTACAGGGCATCTGGGAGACCCAGTACTTC. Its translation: CASSMLQGIWETQYF. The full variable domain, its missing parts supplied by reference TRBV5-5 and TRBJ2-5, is DAGVTQSPTHLIKTRGQQVTLRCSPISGHKSVSWYQQVLGQGPQFIFQYYEKEERGRGNFPDRFSARQFPNYSSELNVNALLLGDSALYLCASSMLQGIWETQYFGPGTRLLVL.

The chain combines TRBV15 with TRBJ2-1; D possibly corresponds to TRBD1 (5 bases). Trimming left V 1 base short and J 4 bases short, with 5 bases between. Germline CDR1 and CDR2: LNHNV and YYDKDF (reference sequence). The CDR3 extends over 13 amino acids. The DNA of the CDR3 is TGTGCCACCAGCAGAGGACAGTACAATGAGCAGTTCTTC. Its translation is CATSRGQYNEQFF.

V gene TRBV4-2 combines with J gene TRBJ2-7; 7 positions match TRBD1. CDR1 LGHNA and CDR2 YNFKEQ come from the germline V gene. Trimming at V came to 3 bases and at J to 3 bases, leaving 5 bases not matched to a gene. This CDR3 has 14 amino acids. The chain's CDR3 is CASSHPGQVYEQYF. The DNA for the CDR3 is TGTGCCAGCAGCCATCCCGGACAGGTCTACGAGCAGTACTTC.

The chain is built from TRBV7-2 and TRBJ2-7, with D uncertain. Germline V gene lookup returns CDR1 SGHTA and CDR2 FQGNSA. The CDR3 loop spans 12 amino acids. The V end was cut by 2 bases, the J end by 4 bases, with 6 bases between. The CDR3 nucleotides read TGTGCCAGCAGCTTAATTCGATACGAGCAGTACTTC. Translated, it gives CASSLIRYEQYF.

CDR3 sequence: CASSWTLNEQFF. In nucleotides, the CDR3 is TGTGCCAGCAGCTGGACTTTAAATGAGCAGTTCTTC. The chain recombines TRBV5-4 with TRBJ2-1, with D possibly being TRBD2 (5 bases). Per germline, CDR1 SGHNT and CDR2 YYREEE (reference sequence). The CDR3 covers 12 residues. V was shortened by 3 bases and J by 7 bases, with 8 bases between the two germline ends. Full variable domain (rest looked up from reference TRBV5-4 and TRBJ2-1): ETGVTQSPTHLIKTRGQQVTLRCSSQSGHNTVSWYQQALGQGPQFIFQYYREEENGRGNFPPRFSGLQFPNYSSELNVNALELDDSALYLCASSWTLNEQFFGPGTRLTVL.

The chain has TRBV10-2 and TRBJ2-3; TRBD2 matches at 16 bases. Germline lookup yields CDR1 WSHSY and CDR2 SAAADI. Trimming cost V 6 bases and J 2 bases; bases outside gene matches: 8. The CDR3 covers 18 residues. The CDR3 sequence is CASSPGLAGGPVTDTQYF. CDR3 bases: TGCGCCAGCAGCCCGGGACTAGCGGGAGGGCCGGTCACAGATACGCAGTATTTT.

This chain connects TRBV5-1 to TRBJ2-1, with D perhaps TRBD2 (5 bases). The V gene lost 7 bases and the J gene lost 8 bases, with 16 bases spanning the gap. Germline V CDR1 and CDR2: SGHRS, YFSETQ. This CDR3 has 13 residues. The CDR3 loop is CASRGQSGHEQFF. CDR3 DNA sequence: TGCGCCAGCCGCGGCCAGAGCGGTCATGAGCAGTTCTTC.

The CDR3 DNA sequence: TGTGCCAGCAGCACCGGTGGGGCCAACGTCCTGACTTTC. This translates into CASSTGGANVLTF. The rearrangement joins TRBV9 to TRBJ2-6; D is ambiguous. The length of the CDR3 is 13 residues. CDR1 and CDR2 (germline): SGDLS, YYNGEE. Trimming left V 4 bases short and J 3 bases short, with 5 bases between.

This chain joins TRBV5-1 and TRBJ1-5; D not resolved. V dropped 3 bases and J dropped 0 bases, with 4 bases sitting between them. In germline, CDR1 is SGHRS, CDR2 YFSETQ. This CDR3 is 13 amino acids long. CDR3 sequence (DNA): TGCGCCAGCAGCTATGATAGCAATCAGCCCCAGCATTTT. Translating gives CASSYDSNQPQHF.